These T cell receptor beta chains were read from a single sample in a study of graft-versus-host responses after intestinal transplantation. No antigens are known for them. Clones were sequenced by immunoSEQ multiplex PCR, and TCRdb holds only the in-frame ones, with some missing. This table holds some 110,000 clones, 90% found once. This material consisted of unstimulated CD4+ T cells sorted from spleen or lymph node cells, taken before intestinal transplant. The receptors shown here come from a human donor who received an intestinal transplant. CDR3s include the opening cysteine and the closing phenylalanine or tryptophan. Each record gives: V gene, J gene, CDR3 protein.

V gene: TRBV4-3
J gene: TRBJ2-7
CDR3 protein: CASSQDLGAGYSYEQYF

V gene: TRBV2
J gene: TRBJ2-7
CDR3 protein: CASSVLRSTYEQYF

V gene: TRBV5-4
J gene: TRBJ1-1
CDR3 protein: CASSSGAQMDTEAFF

V gene: TRBV11-3
J gene: TRBJ2-2
CDR3 protein: CASSHRGQNGGELFF

V gene: TRBV9
J gene: TRBJ2-2
CDR3 protein: CASSVQLRGTGELFF

V gene: TRBV18
J gene: TRBJ2-7
CDR3 protein: CASSPALSYEQYF

V gene: TRBV6-5
J gene: TRBJ2-3
CDR3 protein: CASSRGPSTDTQYF

V gene: TRBV11-2
J gene: TRBJ2-3
CDR3 protein: CASSLVAAASIGADTQYF

V gene: TRBV30
J gene: TRBJ2-7
CDR3 protein: CAWSQGYEQYF

V gene: TRBV11-2
J gene: TRBJ1-6
CDR3 protein: CASSLTNSPLHF

V gene: TRBV2
J gene: TRBJ2-1
CDR3 protein: CASSVFNQGGVGNEQFF

V gene: TRBV21-1
J gene: TRBJ2-7
CDR3 protein: CASSTRTAGSYEQYF

V gene: TRBV5-1
J gene: TRBJ2-7
CDR3 protein: CASSRTGLFEQYF

V gene: TRBV5-5
J gene: TRBJ1-1
CDR3 protein: CASSWGPEGAFF

V gene: TRBV6-5
J gene: TRBJ1-2
CDR3 protein: CASSSRPGELYGYTF

V gene: TRBV6-5
J gene: TRBJ1-3
CDR3 protein: CASSYDRDGNTIYF

V gene: TRBV27
J gene: TRBJ2-3
CDR3 protein: CASSWTGRTDTQYF

V gene: TRBV6-6
J gene: TRBJ2-7
CDR3 protein: CATELAMGLGEQYF

V gene: TRBV5-1
J gene: TRBJ1-3
CDR3 protein: CASSLTGGSGNTIYF

V gene: TRBV12-5
J gene: TRBJ2-2
CDR3 protein: CASGNHRGGRTGELFF

V gene: TRBV6-5
J gene: TRBJ2-5
CDR3 protein: CASSYWGGAQETQYF

V gene: TRBV6-5
J gene: TRBJ1-2
CDR3 protein: CASSPTGTGNGYTF

V gene: TRBV6-5
J gene: TRBJ2-7
CDR3 protein: CASRYSHRDTYEQYF

V gene: TRBV19
J gene: TRBJ1-2
CDR3 protein: CASSIQGYGYTF

V gene: TRBV6-6
J gene: -
CDR3 protein: CASGLAGGGEQYF

V gene: TRBV19
J gene: TRBJ1-2
CDR3 protein: CATGQFWGYTF

V gene: TRBV15
J gene: TRBJ1-2
CDR3 protein: CATSPKKSYGYTF

V gene: TRBV6-5
J gene: TRBJ2-1
CDR3 protein: CASSQGTGWHNEQFF

V gene: TRBV6-1
J gene: TRBJ1-3
CDR3 protein: CASTSRDTIYF

V gene: TRBV11-2
J gene: TRBJ1-4
CDR3 protein: CASSTGTGTTNEKLFF

V gene: TRBV19
J gene: TRBJ2-5
CDR3 protein: CASSRRQGDGTQYF

V gene: TRBV7-7
J gene: TRBJ2-2
CDR3 protein: CASTLLPGGTGELFF

V gene: TRBV2
J gene: TRBJ2-7
CDR3 protein: CASVLYSYEQYF

V gene: TRBV30
J gene: TRBJ2-4
CDR3 protein: CAWRQGSKNIQYF

V gene: TRBV18
J gene: -
CDR3 protein: CASSPRQGTYEQYF